What follows describes a single T cell receptor (beta chain). The target antigen is unknown. V was clipped by 0 bases and J by 7 bases, with 10 bases between them. Germline V gives CDR1 MGHRA, CDR2 YSYEKL. This CDR3 has 15 residues. This record comes from a study of OX40 agonist ivuxolimab in advanced cancers. Study-level information: Prior anti-PD-1, anti-PD-L1 or anti-CTLA-4 therapy did not bar entry, and roughly 40% had some.

Some clones are missing from TCRdb's copy, which holds only in-frame ones; the method was immunoSEQ multiplex PCR. The repertoire consists of just over 60,000 clones, with roughly 90% occurring once and the leading ten covering 0.62%. Patients were excluded for autoimmune disease history or systemic immunosuppression. Broader study findings: The authors also found low normalized T-cell clonal expansion in some nonresponders. Compared with CD4+, CD8+ T cells on average had more expanded clones.

The clonotype comes from an adult with an advanced solid tumor such as melanoma, head and neck, liver or kidney cancer. The chain links TRBV4-1 to TRBJ1-6; maybe TRBD1 (5 bases). The sequencing used CD4+ or CD8+ T cells sorted from blood, collected in a trial of the OX40 agonist ivuxolimab. This CDR3 reads CASSQELGGNSPLHF. DNA of the CDR3: TGCGCCAGCAGCCAAGAACTGGGGGGAAATTCACCCCTCCACTTT.